What follows are 18 T cell receptor beta chains derived from one specimen sequenced in a study of tumor and adjacent non-tumor tissue in lung cancer. The template was RNA from unsorted bulk tissue. This non-tumor lung sample came from over 3 cm beyond the tumor edge. The library came from three nested PCR rounds adapted from ARM-PCR protocols. One entry per CDR3 protein, called by TCRdb with MiXCR from the multiplex PCR reads. This sample has tens of thousands of distinct CDR3 sequences; roughly 70% occur once, and the top ten carry roughly a quarter. Input material: distant non-tumor lung tissue. The receptors come from a woman in her forties or fifties with non-small cell lung cancer.

As regards this clonotype: Lacking the conserved final phenylalanine or tryptophan, this CDR3 likely reflects a read error. The V and J genes are TRBV29-1 and TRBJ2-5; the match to TRBD2 covers 11 bases. The length of the CDR3 is 16 residues. Germline V gene lookup returns CDR1 SQVTM and CDR2 ANQGSEA. Unmatched junction bases numbered 14, after V lost 4 bases and J lost 7 bases. The CDR3 spells CSVAVNSGRVVGTQYL. In DNA form, the CDR3 reads TGCAGCGTTGCGGTTAATAGCGGGAGGGTTGTGGGGACCCAGTACCTC.

As to this clonotype: A much larger clone differs from this one at a single base, so this may be a read error. The conserved phenylalanine or tryptophan normally closing the CDR3 is absent here, so this likely arose from a read error. V gene TRBV6-5 combines with J gene TRBJ2-7, with TRBD1 matching 12 bases. CDR3 length: 17 residues. V was clipped by 6 bases and J by 7 bases; unmatched bases: 16. Per the germline V gene, CDR1 is MNHEY and CDR2 is SVGAGI. In DNA, the CDR3 is TGTGCCAGCAGCTCCCAAGTCGGGGGACAGGGGGCTGATGAGCAGTACCTC. This gives the protein CASSSQVGGQGADEQYL.

This sequence joins TRBV30 and TRBJ2-5; D possibly corresponds to TRBD2 (7 bases). Germline-derived CDR1 and CDR2 are GTSNPN and SVGIG (reference sequence). V was shortened by 5 bases and J by 0 bases, with 19 bases between the two germline ends. The CDR3 totals 16 residues. The CDR3 is CAWGKGGQQDQETQYF. The CDR3 nucleotides are TGTGCCTGGGGTAAGGGGGGGCAACAAGACCAAGAGACCCAGTACTTC.

Concerning this clonotype itself: One base away lies a much larger clone, so this may be a sequencing read error. The chain uses TRBV5-1 and TRBJ2-5; D tentatively fits TRBD1 or TRBD2 (5 bases each). This CDR3 region has 12 residues. CDR1 and CDR2 from the germline V gene are SGHRS and YFSETQ. The CDR3 reads CASRVLGETRYF. Written as DNA, the CDR3 is TGCGCCAGCAGGGTTTTAGGGGAGACCCGGTACTTC.

As to this clonotype: This may come from a read error, since a much larger clone is one base off. The chain joins TRBV12-3 or TRBV12-4 to TRBJ1-4, with TRBD1 as a possible D gene (5 bases). This CDR3 is 15 amino acids long. CDR3 residues: CASSVRDGSPEILFF. The CDR3 nucleotides are TGTGCCAGCAGTGTTCGGGACGGCTCCCCGGAAATACTGTTTTTT.

For this clonotype: Because the CDR3 is missing its conserved closing phenylalanine or tryptophan, this is likely a read error. V and J are TRBV11-1 and TRBJ1-1; no clear D. Germline CDR1 and CDR2: SGHAT and FQDESV (reference sequence). The CDR3 loop spans 15 amino acids. The CDR3 protein is CACSLDTGEDTEAFY. For the CDR3, the DNA is TGTGCCTGCAGCTTAGATACCGGGGAGGACACTGAAGCTTTCTAT.

Comments on this clonotype: This may be a read error, as it is one base from a much larger clone. V gene TRBV6-1 combines with J gene TRBJ2-7; D gene uncertain. Germline CDR1 and CDR2: MNHNS and SASEGT. CDR3 length: 13 residues. The CDR3 loop is CVSSDGPTYEQYF. CDR3 nucleotides: TGTGTCAGCAGTGATGGGCCCACCTACGAGCAGTACTTC.

Points on this clonotype: This may stem from a read error, because a much larger clone lies one nucleotide away. This chain uses TRBV29-1 with TRBJ2-2; 7 bases match TRBD1. The CDR3 sequence is 16 residues long. Germline CDR1 reads SQVTM; CDR2 reads ANQGSEA. CDR3 DNA: TGCAGCGATGAAGTTGGAGGAACAGGGGTTATCGGGGAGCTGTTTTTT. This sequence encodes CSDEVGGTGVIGELFF.

About this clonotype itself: This may arise from a read error, as a much more abundant clone is one base away. This CDR3 is CASSEASGGAYSEQFF. The CDR3 region has the DNA TGCGCCAGCAGTGAGGCTAGCGGGGGGGCCTACAGTGAGCAGTTCTTC. The chain is built from TRBV4-3 and TRBJ2-1, with 12 bases aligning to TRBD2. The length of the CDR3 is 16 residues. Germline values: CDR1 LGHNA, CDR2 YSLEER.

A note on this clonotype: One junction end disagrees with the germline gene, perhaps due to a read error. The chain is built from TRBV29-1 and TRBJ2-5, with TRBD2 matching 11 bases. The CDR3 loop spans 16 amino acids. CDR1 is SQVTM and CDR2 is ANQGSEA in the germline V gene. The CDR3 protein is CSVALNSGRVVEAHYF. The CDR3 DNA is TGCAGCGTTGCGCTCAATAGCGGGAGGGTTGTGGAGGCCCACTACTTC.

With respect to this clonotype: Being one base from a much bigger clone, this may be a read error. V and J are TRBV20-1 and TRBJ2-7; perhaps D is TRBD1 or TRBD2 (5 bases each). Trimming took 6 bases from V and 7 from J, leaving 19 bases between them. This CDR3 is 13 amino acids long. Looked up from germline, CDR1 is DFQATT and CDR2 is SNEGSKA (reference sequence). The chain's CDR3 is CSAYRGPSTEQYF. CDR3 nucleotides: TGCAGTGCCTACCGGGGCCCTAGTACAGAGCAGTACTTC.

With regard to this clonotype: Possible read error: a much larger clone is one base away. This sequence joins TRBV5-6 and TRBJ2-5; the match to TRBD2 covers 13 bases. This CDR3 has 14 amino acids. CDR1 is SGHDT, CDR2 YYEEEE, per germline. The V segment lost 4 bases and the J segment 5 bases; nucleotides outside the gene matches: 2. In nucleotides, the CDR3 is TGTGCCAGCAGCATACTAGCGGGAGGGGAGACCCAGTACTTC. Translated: CASSILAGGETQYF.

CDR3 bases: TGTGCCAGCAGTTGGTCTAGAGGGAGCTCGGGGAAGCTGTTTTTT. Residues: CASSWSRGSSGKLFF. This chain uses TRBV12-3 or TRBV12-4 with TRBJ2-2; tentative D call: TRBD2 (5 bases). This CDR3 contains 15 residues. Deletions cut 4 bases from V and 12 bases from J, with 21 bases between.

This chain connects TRBV5-6 to TRBJ1-2, with 8 positions matching TRBD1. This CDR3 has 14 amino acids. Germline V gives CDR1 SGHDT, CDR2 YYEEEE. With 6 bases clipped from V and 7 bases from J, the junction kept 11 bases outside the gene matches. In DNA form, the CDR3 reads TGTGCCAGCAACTGGACAGGGTCCGTCTGTGGCTACACCTTC. Amino acids: CASNWTGSVCGYTF.

This chain connects TRBV11-2 to TRBJ2-2; 9 bases fit TRBD2. The CDR3 is 17 residues long. Trimming cost V 3 bases and J 5 bases; bases outside gene matches: 10. Germline loops: CDR1 SGHAT, CDR2 FQNNGV. CDR3 region: CASSLSAGGGRTGELFF. The DNA for the CDR3 is TGTGCCAGCAGCTTGTCAGCGGGAGGAGGACGGACCGGGGAGCTGTTTTTT. The full variable domain, rest sourced from reference TRBV11-2 and TRBJ2-2, is EAGVAQSPRYKIIEKRQSVAFWCNPISGHATLYWYQQILGQGPKLLIQFQNNGVVDDSQLPKDRFSAERLKGVDSTLKIQPAKLEDSAVYLCASSLSAGGGRTGELFFGEGSRLTVL.

On this clonotype: Since a much larger clone is just one base distant, this may be a read error. The rearrangement joins TRBV7-9 to TRBJ2-7, with 8 bases identical to TRBD2. This CDR3 spans 15 amino acids. J gave up 3 bases and V 1 base, and 5 bases lay outside the gene matches. Germline CDR1 and CDR2: SEHNR and FQNEAQ (reference sequence). The CDR3 protein is CASSLGRGLVYEQYF. The CDR3 nucleotides are TGTGCCAGCAGCTTAGGCAGGGGACTAGTCTACGAGCAGTACTTC.

With respect to this clonotype: The junction departs from germline at one end; a sequencing error may be responsible. The chain couples TRBV6-2 or TRBV6-3 to TRBJ2-1; D unresolved. CDR1 and CDR2 (germline): MNHEY, SVGEGT. This CDR3 region has 13 residues. The CDR3 coding sequence is TGTGCCAGTGGTCTATCGAGAGGCAATGAGCAGATCTTC. It codes for CASGLSRGNEQIF.

Concerning this clonotype: One end of the junction does not line up with germline, which may come from a read error. The rearrangement uses TRBV10-3 and TRBJ2-7; 9 bases map to TRBD1. CDR3 length: 15 amino acids. Germline-derived CDR1 and CDR2 are ENHRY and SYGVKD. The CDR3 region has the DNA TGTGCCATCAGTCCCGGGACAGGGATCTCCCACGAGCAGTACTTC. It is translated as CAISPGTGISHEQYF.